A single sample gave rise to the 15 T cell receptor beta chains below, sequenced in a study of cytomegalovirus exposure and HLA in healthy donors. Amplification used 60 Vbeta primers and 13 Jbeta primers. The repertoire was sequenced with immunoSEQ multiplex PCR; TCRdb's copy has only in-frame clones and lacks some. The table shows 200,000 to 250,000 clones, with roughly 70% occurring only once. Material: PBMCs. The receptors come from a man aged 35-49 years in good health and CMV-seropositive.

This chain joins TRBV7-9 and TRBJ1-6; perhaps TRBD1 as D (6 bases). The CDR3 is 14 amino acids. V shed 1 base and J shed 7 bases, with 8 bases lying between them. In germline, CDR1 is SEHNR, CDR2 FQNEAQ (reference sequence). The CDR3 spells CASSLVGGNSPLHF. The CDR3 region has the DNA TGTGCCAGCAGCTTAGTAGGGGGAAATTCACCCCTCCACTTT.

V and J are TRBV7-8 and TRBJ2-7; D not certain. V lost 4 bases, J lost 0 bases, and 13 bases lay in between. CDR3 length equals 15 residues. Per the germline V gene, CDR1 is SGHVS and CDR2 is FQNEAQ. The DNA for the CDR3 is TGTGCCAGCAGCTCCCCCGTAGTAAGCTCCTACGAGCAGTACTTC. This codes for CASSSPVVSSYEQYF.

CDR3 nucleotide sequence: TGTGCCAGCAGTTACCAGTTGGAGAACTCCAAAAACATTCAGTACTTC. This sequence encodes CASSYQLENSKNIQYF. The chain recombines TRBV6-6 with TRBJ2-4; D is unresolved. Germline lookup yields CDR1 MNHNY and CDR2 SVGAGI (reference sequence). Trimming removed 2 bases from V and 2 bases from J, with 13 bases in between. There are 16 residues in the CDR3.

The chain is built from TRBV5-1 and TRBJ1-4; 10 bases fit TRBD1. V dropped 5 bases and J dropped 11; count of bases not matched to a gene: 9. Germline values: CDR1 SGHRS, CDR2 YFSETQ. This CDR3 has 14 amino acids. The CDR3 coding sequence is TGCGCCAGCAGTTTTACCGGGACAGGGGAGAAACTGTTTTTT. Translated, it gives CASSFTGTGEKLFF. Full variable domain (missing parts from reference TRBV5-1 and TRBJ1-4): KAGVTQTPRYLIKTRGQQVTLSCSPISGHRSVSWYQQTPGQGLQFLFEYFSETQRNKGNFPGRFSGRQFSNSRSEMNVSTLELGDSALYLCASSFTGTGEKLFFGSGTQLSVL.

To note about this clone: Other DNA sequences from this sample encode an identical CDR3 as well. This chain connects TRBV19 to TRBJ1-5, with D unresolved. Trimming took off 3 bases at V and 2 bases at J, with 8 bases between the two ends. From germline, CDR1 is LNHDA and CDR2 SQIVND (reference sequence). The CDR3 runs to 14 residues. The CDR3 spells CASSIYGGNQPQHF. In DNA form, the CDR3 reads TGTGCCAGTAGTATTTACGGGGGCAATCAGCCCCAGCATTTT. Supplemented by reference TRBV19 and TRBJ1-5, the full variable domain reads DGGITQSPKYLFRKEGQNVTLSCEQNLNHDAMYWYRQDPGQGLRLIYYSQIVNDFQKGDIAEGYSVSREKKESFPLTVTSAQKNPTAFYLCASSIYGGNQPQHFGDGTRLSIL.

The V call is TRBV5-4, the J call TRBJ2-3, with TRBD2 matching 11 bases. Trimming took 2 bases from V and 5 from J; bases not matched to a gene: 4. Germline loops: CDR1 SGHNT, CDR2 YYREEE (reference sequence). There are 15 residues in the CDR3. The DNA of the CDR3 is TGTGCCAGCAGCTTTAGCGGGGGGGCTGGAGATACGCAGTATTTT. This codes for CASSFSGGAGDTQYF.

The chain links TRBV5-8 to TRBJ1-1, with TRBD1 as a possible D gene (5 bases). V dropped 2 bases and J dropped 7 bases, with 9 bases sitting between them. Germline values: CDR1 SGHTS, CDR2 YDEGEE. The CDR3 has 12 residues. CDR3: CASSFPGLEAFF. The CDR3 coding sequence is TGTGCCAGCAGCTTTCCGGGACTTGAAGCTTTCTTT.

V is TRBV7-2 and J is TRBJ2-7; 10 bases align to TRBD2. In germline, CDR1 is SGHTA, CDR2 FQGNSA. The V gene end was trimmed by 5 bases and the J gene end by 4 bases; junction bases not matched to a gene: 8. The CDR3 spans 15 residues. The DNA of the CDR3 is TGTGCCAGCAGCCTCTCAAGCGGGGGGGCGTACGAGCAGTACTTC. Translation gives CASSLSSGGAYEQYF.

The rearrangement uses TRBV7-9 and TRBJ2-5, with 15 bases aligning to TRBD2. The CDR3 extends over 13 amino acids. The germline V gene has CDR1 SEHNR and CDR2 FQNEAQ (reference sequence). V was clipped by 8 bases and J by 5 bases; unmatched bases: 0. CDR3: CASGLAGGETQYF. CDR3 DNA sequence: TGTGCCAGCGGACTAGCGGGGGGGGAGACCCAGTACTTC.

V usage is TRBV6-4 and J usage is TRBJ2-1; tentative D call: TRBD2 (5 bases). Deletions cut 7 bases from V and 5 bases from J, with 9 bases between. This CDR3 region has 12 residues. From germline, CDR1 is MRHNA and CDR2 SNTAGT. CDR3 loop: CASKSGNNEQFF. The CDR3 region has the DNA TGTGCCAGCAAATCGGGGAACAATGAGCAGTTCTTC.

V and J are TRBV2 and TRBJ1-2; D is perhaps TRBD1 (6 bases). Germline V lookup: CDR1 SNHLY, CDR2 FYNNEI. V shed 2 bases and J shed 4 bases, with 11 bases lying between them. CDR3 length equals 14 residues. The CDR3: CASSEFRGGYGYTF. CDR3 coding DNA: TGTGCCAGCAGTGAATTTCGAGGGGGCTATGGCTACACCTTC.

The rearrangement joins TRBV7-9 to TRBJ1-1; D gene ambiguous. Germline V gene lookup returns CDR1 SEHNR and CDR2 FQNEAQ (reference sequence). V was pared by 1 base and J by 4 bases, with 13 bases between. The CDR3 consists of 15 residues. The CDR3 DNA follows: TGTGCCAGCAGCTTAGTACGGGTGGAAGTCACTGAAGCTTTCTTT. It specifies CASSLVRVEVTEAFF.

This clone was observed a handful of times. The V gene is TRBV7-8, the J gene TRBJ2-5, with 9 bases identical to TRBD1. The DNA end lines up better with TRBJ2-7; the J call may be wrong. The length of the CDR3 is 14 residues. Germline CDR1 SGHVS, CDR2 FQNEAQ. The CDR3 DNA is TGTGCCAGCAGCTTCGGGACAGGGTCCTACGAGCAGTACTTC. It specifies CASSFGTGSYEQYF.

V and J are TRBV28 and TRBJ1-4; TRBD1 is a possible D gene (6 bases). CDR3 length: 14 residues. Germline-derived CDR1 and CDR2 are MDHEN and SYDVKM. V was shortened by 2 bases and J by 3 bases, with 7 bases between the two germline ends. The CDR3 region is CASSLGGPNEKLFF. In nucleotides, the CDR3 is TGTGCCAGCAGTTTAGGGGGCCCTAATGAAAAACTGTTTTTT.

The chain's CDR3 is CASSLLTSSSEQFF. The CDR3, as DNA: TGCGCCAGCAGCCTCCTGACTAGCTCGAGTGAGCAGTTCTTC. This chain connects TRBV4-3 to TRBJ2-1; 7 nucleotides match TRBD2. With V trimmed by 4 bases and J by 9 bases, 9 bases remained unmatched. The CDR3 has 14 residues. Germline CDR1 LGHNA, CDR2 YSLEER.